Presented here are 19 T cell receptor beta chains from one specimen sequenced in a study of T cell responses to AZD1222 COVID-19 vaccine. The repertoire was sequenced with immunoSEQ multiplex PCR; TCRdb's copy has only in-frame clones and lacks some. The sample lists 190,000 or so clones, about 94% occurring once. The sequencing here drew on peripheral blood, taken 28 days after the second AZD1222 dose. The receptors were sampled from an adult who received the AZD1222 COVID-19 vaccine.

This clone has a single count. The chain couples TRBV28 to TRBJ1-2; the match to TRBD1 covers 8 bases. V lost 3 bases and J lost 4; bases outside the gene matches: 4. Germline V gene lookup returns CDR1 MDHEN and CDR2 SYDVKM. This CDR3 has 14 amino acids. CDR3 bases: TGTGCCAGCAGTTTGGCAGGGGGCTTCTATGGCTACACCTTC. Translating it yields CASSLAGGFYGYTF.

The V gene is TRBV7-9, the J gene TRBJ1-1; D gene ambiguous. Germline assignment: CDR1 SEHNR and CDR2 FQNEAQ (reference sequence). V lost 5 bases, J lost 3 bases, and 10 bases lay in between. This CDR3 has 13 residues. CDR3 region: CASSPPGDTEAFF. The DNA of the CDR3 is TGTGCCAGCAGCCCTCCCGGGGACACTGAAGCTTTCTTT.

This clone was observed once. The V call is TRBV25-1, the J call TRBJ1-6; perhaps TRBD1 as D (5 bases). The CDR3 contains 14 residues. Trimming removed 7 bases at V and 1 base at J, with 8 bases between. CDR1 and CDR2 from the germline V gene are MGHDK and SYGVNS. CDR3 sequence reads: CASIGESYNSPLHF. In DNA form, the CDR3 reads TGTGCCAGCATAGGGGAATCCTATAATTCACCCCTCCACTTT. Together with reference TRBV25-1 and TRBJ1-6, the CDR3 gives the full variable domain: EADIYQTPRYLVIGTGKKITLECSQTMGHDKMYWYQQDPGMELHLIHYSYGVNSTEKGDLSSESTVSRIRTEHFPLTLESARPSHTSQYLCASIGESYNSPLHFGNGTRLTVT.

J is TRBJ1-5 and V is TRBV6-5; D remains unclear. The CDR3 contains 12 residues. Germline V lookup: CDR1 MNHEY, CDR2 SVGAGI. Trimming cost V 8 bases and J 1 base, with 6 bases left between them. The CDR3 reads CASGRSNQPQHF. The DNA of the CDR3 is TGTGCCAGCGGCCGAAGCAATCAGCCCCAGCATTTT.

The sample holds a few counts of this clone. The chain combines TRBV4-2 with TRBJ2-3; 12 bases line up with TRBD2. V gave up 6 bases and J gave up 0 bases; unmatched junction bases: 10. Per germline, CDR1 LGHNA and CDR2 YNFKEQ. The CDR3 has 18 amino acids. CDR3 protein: CASRDTSGGTYSTDTQYF. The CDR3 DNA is TGTGCCAGCAGGGACACTAGCGGGGGGACCTATAGCACAGATACGCAGTATTTT.

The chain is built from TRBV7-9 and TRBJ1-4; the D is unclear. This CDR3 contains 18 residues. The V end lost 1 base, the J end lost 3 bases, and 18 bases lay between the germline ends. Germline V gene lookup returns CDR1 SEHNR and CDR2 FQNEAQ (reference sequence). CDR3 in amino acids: CASSLGRETRPANEKLFF. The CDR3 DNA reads TGTGCCAGCAGCTTAGGCCGGGAAACTCGTCCAGCTAATGAAAAACTGTTTTTT.

The CDR3 region has the DNA TGTGCCAGCAGCCCTTTGACTACCAATGAGCAGTTCTTC. Encoded protein: CASSPLTTNEQFF. This chain joins TRBV3-1 (or the pseudogene TRBV3-2) and TRBJ2-1; tentatively, D is TRBD2 (5 bases). This CDR3 comprises 13 residues. V shed 4 bases and J shed 6 bases, with 10 bases lying between them. Germline CDR1 is LGHDT and CDR2 is YNNKEL (reference sequence).

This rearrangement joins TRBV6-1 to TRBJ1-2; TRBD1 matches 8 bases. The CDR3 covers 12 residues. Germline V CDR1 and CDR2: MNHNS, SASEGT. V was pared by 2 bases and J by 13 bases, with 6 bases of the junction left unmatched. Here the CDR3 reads CASSELDRAVTF. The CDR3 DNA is TGTGCCAGCAGTGAATTGGACAGGGCGGTCACCTTC.

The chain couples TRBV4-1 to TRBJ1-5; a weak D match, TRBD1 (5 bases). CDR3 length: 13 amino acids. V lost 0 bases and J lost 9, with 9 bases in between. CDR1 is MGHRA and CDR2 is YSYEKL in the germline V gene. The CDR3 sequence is CASSQEGGGPQHF. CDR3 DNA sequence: TGCGCCAGCAGCCAAGAGGGCGGGGGGCCCCAGCATTTT.

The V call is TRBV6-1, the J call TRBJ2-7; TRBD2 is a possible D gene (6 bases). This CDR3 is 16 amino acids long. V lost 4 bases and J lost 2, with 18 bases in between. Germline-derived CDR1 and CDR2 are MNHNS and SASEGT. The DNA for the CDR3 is TGTGCCAGCAGTGTCTCGAGGGAGGTCCCTACCTACGAGCAGTACTTC. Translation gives CASSVSREVPTYEQYF.

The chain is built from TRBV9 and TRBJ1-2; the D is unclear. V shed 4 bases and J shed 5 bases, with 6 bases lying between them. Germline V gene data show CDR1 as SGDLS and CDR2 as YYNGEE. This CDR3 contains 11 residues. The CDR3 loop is CASSSPYGYTF. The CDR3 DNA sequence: TGTGCCAGCAGCTCCCCTTATGGCTACACCTTC.

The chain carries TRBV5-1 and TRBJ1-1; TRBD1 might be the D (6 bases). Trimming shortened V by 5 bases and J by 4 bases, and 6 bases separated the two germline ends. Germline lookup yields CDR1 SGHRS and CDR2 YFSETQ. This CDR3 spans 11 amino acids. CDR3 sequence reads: CASRGATEAFF. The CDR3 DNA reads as TGCGCCAGCAGGGGGGCCACTGAAGCTTTCTTT.

The CDR3 reads CASSQVGRLMDTEAFF. CDR3 sequence (DNA): TGCGCCAGCAGCCAAGTCGGGCGACTCATGGACACTGAAGCTTTCTTT. The chain employs TRBV4-3 and TRBJ1-1, with D hard to call. V lost 1 base and J 3 bases, leaving 15 bases between the germline ends. CDR1 is LGHNA, CDR2 YSLEER, per germline. The CDR3 totals 16 residues.

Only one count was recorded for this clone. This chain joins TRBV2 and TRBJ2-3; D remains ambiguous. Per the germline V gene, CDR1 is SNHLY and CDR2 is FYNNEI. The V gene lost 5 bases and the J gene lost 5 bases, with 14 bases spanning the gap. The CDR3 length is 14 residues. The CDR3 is CASSIRLLGDTQYF. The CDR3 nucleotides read TGTGCCAGCAGTATCAGGCTGCTCGGAGATACGCAGTATTTT.

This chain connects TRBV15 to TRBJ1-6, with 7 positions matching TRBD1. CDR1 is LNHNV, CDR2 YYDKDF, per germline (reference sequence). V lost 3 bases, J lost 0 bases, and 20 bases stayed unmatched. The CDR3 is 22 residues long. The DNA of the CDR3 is TGTGCCACCAGCAGTCCTCCGGGACAGCAGGCCCGTTCTAGCTCCTATAATTCACCCCTCCACTTT. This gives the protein CATSSPPGQQARSSSYNSPLHF.

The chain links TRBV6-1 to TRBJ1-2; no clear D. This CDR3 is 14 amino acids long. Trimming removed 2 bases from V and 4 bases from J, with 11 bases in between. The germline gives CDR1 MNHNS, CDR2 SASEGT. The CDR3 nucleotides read TGTGCCAGCAGTGAAACAGCAGCCTCCTATGGCTACACCTTC. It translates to CASSETAASYGYTF.

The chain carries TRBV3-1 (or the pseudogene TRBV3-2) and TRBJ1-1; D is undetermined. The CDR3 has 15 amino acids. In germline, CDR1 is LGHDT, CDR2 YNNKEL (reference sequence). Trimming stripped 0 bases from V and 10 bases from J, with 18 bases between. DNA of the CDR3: TGTGCCAGCAGCCAAGATTCCCGGACGGGAGGATCAGCTTTCTTT. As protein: CASSQDSRTGGSAFF.

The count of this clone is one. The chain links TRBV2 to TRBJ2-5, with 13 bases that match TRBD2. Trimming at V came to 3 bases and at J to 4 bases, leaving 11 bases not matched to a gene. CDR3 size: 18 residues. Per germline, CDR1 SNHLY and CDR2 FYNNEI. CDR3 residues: CASSERLAGGSRLETQYF. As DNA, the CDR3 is TGTGCCAGCAGTGAGAGACTAGCGGGGGGATCTCGTTTAGAGACCCAGTACTTC.

The CDR3 spells CASSPNGAATEQPQHF. The CDR3 nucleotides read TGTGCCAGCTCACCAAACGGGGCGGCGACCGAACAGCCCCAGCATTTT. The chain joins TRBV18 to TRBJ1-5, with D perhaps matching TRBD1 (5 bases). Germline values: CDR1 KGHSH, CDR2 LQKENI. The CDR3 spans 16 residues. V was cut by 2 bases and J by 7 bases, with 18 bases left in between.